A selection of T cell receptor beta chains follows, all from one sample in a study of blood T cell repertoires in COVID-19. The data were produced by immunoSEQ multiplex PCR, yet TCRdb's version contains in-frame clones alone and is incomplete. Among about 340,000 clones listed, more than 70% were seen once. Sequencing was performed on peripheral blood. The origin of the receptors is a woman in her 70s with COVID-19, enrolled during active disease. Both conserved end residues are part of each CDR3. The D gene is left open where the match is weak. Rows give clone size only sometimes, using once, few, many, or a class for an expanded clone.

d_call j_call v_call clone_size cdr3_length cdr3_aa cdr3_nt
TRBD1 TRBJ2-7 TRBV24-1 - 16 CATSDPGQGGSYEQYF TGTGCCACCAGTGACCCTGGACAGGGTGGCTCCTACGAGCAGTACTTC
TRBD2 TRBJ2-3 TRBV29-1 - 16 CSVGQGSGGSTDTQYF TGCAGCGTTGGCCAAGGGAGCGGGGGTAGCACAGATACGCAGTATTTT
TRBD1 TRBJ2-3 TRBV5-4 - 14 CASSRDSGTDTQYF TGTGCCAGCAGCCGGGACAGTGGCACAGATACGCAGTATTTT
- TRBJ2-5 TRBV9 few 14 CASSVSPNQETQYF TGTGCCAGCAGCGTGTCCCCTAACCAAGAGACCCAGTACTTC
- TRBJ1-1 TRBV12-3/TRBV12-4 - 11 CASSLAGGAFF TGTGCCAGCAGTTTGGCGGGAGGAGCTTTCTTT
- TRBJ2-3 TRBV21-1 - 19 CASSAWKLAGGPSTDTQYF TGTGCCAGCAGCGCCTGGAAGTTAGCGGGGGGCCCTAGCACAGATACGCAGTATTTT
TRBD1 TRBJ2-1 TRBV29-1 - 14 CSAREQGGHDEQFF TGCAGCGCCCGGGAACAGGGGGGACATGATGAGCAGTTCTTC
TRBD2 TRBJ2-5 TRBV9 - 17 CASSVGLAGGLQETQYF TGTGCCAGCAGCGTAGGACTAGCGGGGGGCCTCCAAGAGACCCAGTACTTC
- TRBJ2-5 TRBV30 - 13 CAWDPRGQETQYF TGTGCCTGGGATCCTCGGGGACAAGAGACCCAGTACTTC
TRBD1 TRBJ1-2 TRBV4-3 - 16 CASSQGGQGDLYGYTF TGCGCCAGCAGCCAAGGGGGACAGGGAGACCTCTATGGCTACACCTTC
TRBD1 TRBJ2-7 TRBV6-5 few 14 CASSKDRGPYEQYF TGTGCCAGCAGTAAGGACAGGGGACCCTACGAGCAGTACTTC
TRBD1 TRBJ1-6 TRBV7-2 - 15 CASNGQGGYNSPLHF TGTGCCAGCAACGGACAGGGAGGCTATAATTCACCCCTCCACTTT
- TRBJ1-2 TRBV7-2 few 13 CASRPPGNYGYTF TGTGCCAGCCGACCCCCGGGGAACTATGGCTACACCTTC
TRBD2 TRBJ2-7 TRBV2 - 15 CASSNGRGGLYEQYF TGTGCCAGCAGTAACGGGCGGGGGGGCCTATACGAGCAGTACTTC
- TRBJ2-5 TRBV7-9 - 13 CASSFSGVETQYF TGTGCCAGCAGCTTTTCAGGGGTGGAGACCCAGTACTTC
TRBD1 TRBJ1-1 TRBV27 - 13 CASSLQGAAEAFF TGTGCCAGCAGTTTACAGGGGGCCGCTGAAGCTTTCTTT
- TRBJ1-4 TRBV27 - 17 CASSRMSDIREDEKLFF TGTGCCAGCAGTCGGATGTCGGACATTCGAGAGGATGAAAAACTGTTTTTT
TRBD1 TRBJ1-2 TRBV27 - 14 CASSRDSTNYGYTF TGTGCCAGCAGCCGGGACAGCACGAACTATGGCTACACCTTC
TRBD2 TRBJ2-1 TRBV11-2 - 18 CASSSLGTSGGPNNEQFF TGTGCCAGCAGCTCCTTGGGGACTAGCGGGGGCCCGAACAATGAGCAGTTCTTC
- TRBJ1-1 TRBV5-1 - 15 CASSLDSFMNTEAFF TGCGCCAGCAGCTTGGACAGTTTCATGAACACTGAAGCTTTCTTT
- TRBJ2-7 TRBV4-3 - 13 CASSQEVSYEQYF TGCGCCAGCAGCCAAGAAGTCAGCTACGAGCAGTACTTC
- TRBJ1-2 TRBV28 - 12 CASSLSPGGYTF TGTGCCAGCAGTTTGTCCCCGGGGGGCTACACCTTC
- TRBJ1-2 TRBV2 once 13 CASSFDRFYGYTF TGTGCCAGCAGCTTTGACAGGTTCTATGGCTACACCTTC
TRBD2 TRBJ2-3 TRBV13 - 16 CASSFAQRGRTDTQYF TGTGCCAGCAGCTTCGCCCAGCGGGGAAGGACAGATACGCAGTATTTT
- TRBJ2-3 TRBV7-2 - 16 CASSLVSGSSTDTQYF TGTGCCAGCAGCTTGGTCTCGGGGTCAAGCACAGATACGCAGTATTTT
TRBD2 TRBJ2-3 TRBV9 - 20 CASSTELAGGPDLGTDTQYF TGTGCCAGCAGCACAGAACTAGCGGGGGGTCCGGACTTAGGCACAGATACGCAGTATTTT